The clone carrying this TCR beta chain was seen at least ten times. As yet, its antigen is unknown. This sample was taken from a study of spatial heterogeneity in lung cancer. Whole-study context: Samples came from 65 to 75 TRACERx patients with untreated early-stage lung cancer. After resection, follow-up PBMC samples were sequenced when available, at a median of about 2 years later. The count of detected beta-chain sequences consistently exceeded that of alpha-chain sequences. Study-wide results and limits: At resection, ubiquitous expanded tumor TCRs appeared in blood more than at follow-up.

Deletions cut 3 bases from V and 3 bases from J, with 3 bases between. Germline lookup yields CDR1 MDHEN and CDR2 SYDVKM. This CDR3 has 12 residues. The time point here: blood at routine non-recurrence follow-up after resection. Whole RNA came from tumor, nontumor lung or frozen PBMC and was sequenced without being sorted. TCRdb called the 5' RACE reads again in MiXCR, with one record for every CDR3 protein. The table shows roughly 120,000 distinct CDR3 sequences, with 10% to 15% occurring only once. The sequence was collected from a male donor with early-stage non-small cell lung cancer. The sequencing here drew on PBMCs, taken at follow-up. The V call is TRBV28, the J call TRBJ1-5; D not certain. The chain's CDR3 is CASSFLNQPQHF. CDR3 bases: TGTGCCAGCAGTTTCCTCAATCAGCCCCAGCATTTT. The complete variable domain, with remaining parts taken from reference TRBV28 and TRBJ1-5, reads DVKVTQSSRYLVKRTGEKVFLECVQDMDHENMFWYRQDPGLGLRLIYFSYDVKMKEKGDIPEGYSVSREKKERFSLILESASTNQTSMYLCASSFLNQPQHFGDGTRLSIL.